This T cell receptor beta chain was sequenced during a study of naive and memory T cell subsets (dated by TCRdb to the late 2010s). In terms of the full investigation: The study applied an open-source, UMI-based TCR alpha and beta sequencing pipeline to sorted naive and memory peripheral blood T cell subsets. RNA was DNase-treated and reverse transcribed with TCR constant-region primers, mostly using SuperScript III. The results of the functional CMV T cell responses matched the IgG serology results in every case. What the authors observed across the whole study: In both CD4 and CD8 cells, going from naive through CM, EM and EMRA, the Gini index went up while Shannon and inverse Simpson diversity went down. The abundance of TCRs followed a power law with an exponent that differed between naive and memory subsets yet stayed consistent across the three individuals. RNA-based TCR counts may be affected by expression changes linked to T cell activation and differentiation. The repertoire findings for the naive and memory subsets could not be validated, as no ground truth was available. After error correction, only a single occurrence was seen for over 90% of naive TCR sequences, so much steeper abundance distributions were produced than in memory subsets. Clonotypes were defined as single alpha or beta chain sequences, not paired alpha/beta receptors.

TCR alpha and beta chain libraries were amplified separately from the second PCR step onward. CMV status of each donor was established by measuring IFNgamma production from CD4+ T cells after fresh PBMCs were stimulated overnight with CMV viral lysate. CD4 T cells were positively selected using Miltenyi beads, after which CD8 T cells were positively selected from the CD4-negative fraction. After staining for CD3, CD4, CD8, CD45RA, CD27 and a live/dead dye, cells were sorted on a BD Aria II into four subsets based on CD45RA and CD27. A few healthy volunteers provided blood, and the blood of each volunteer was split into CD4 and CD8 T cells and then into four differentiation subsets. Around 130 ml of peripheral blood was drawn per donor, and PBMC were isolated by Ficoll-Paque PLUS density-gradient centrifugation. After sorting, cells were lysed in RLT buffer, RNA was extracted using a Qiagen RNeasy kit, and the extracted RNA was stored at -80 degrees C.

This clonotype turned up a few times. Its target antigen remains unknown. No much larger clonotype is one base removed from it; base qualities were not supplied. Library prep was done by UMI-ligation and nested PCR. The beta constant-region primer consisted of an equimolar mixture of two oligonucleotides that together covered TRBC1 and TRBC2. A single-stranded oligonucleotide carrying the SP2 primer and a 12-nucleotide UMI was ligated to the 3' end of the cDNA by T4 RNA ligase 1. Four rounds of PCR, combining the SP2 primer with nested alpha and beta constant-region primers, were used to amplify the ligated cDNA. Incubation of the ligation reaction lasted roughly 18-25 hours at 16 degrees C. PCR2 was typically performed as a SYBR Green qPCR and was stopped at a predetermined threshold so that over-amplification was prevented. All purifications after the first were performed with Agencourt AMPure XP magnetic beads. Libraries were quantified by Qubit and checked on a TapeStation, with a main peak expected near 650 bp. Pooled libraries were sequenced on an Illumina MiSeq with v2 2x251 paired-end kits, typically giving roughly 0.95-2.1 million reads per sample. Each sample was pooled at 3 to 4 nM, and roughly 5-7% PhiX was included to help cluster recognition. For the original study's pipeline: Decombinator assigned V and J genes to Demultiplexor-processed FASTQ reads by tag matching, allowing a single base-pair mismatch. UMIs were used by Collapsinator to correct both sequencing errors and frequency errors arising from PCR heterogeneity. TCRs were translated and CDR3s were extracted from the conserved cysteine to the FGXG phenylalanine by CDR3Translator, with non-productive sequences being flagged. Gini, Shannon entropy and inverse Simpson indices were calculated on repertoires subsampled to equal numbers of UMI-defined TCRs. Within the linear range, a power law was fitted by maximum likelihood to the distributions of clonotype abundance. Similar UMI counts, unique TCR numbers and clonal distributions were obtained with the pipeline and with MIGEC on one naive CD8 sample. The repertoires were searched for roughly 7,000 CMV-associated CDR3 sequences that had been compiled from VDJdb and a published dataset. TCRdb reworked the public reads: Q25 trimming with fastp, MiXCR clone assembly, productive beta chains retained. Each CDR3 protein appears once, grouped with its most common genes and DNA. These V and J calls originate from TCRdb's pipeline instead of the authors' own analysis. The sample contains about 21,000 distinct CDR3 sequences, 9.5% to 12% of them found a single time. Of the sample, around 18% falls within the top ten clones.

This clonotype originated in a human donor in good health. Sequences were obtained from central memory CD8+ T cells from blood. The sample's cell subset or site label, decoded: central memory, CD45RA- CD27+.

The DNA sequence reads TGCAGTGCTAGAGATGGCCGGGACAGGAACTATGGCTACACCTTC. It codes for CSARDGRDRNYGYTF. The V gene is TRBV20-1 and the J gene is TRBJ1-2, with 8 bases in between that match TRBD1. Trimming accounts for 0 bases at V and 2 bases at J, while the number of junction bases matched to no gene is 5. According to the germline V gene (reference sequence), CDR1 reads DFQATT and CDR2 reads SNEGSKA. Including cysteine and phenylalanine, the CDR3 has 15 amino acids. The retained sequence is limited to the CDR3, 45 bases, with the frame set at the first base.